This TCR beta chain was recovered during a study of blood T cell repertoires in COVID-19. Authors' data handling: For nucleated cells, counts were estimated from reference gene primer amplification. The data were produced by immunoSEQ multiplex PCR, yet TCRdb's version contains in-frame clones alone and is incomplete. V and J calls plus clone size are reproduced from that table; the DNA served to infer D and trimming. Altogether about 73,000 clones are present, about four fifths being singletons, with the ten largest covering around 28%. The V gene lost 6 bases and the J gene lost 6 bases, with 11 bases spanning the gap. The germline gives CDR1 LGHDT, CDR2 YNNKEL (reference sequence). This CDR3 region has 12 residues.

The clonotype comes from a human donor in a cohort sampled during active COVID-19. This chain joins TRBV3-1 (or the pseudogene TRBV3-2) and TRBJ1-2; possibly TRBD1 for D (6 bases). Sample: peripheral blood. Here the CDR3 reads CASSFYRDGYTF. CDR3 DNA sequence: TGTGCCAGCAGTTTTTACAGGGATGGCTACACCTTC.